This record covers a single TCR beta chain. No antigen is known for it. There are no base qualities to consult, and no much larger clone falls within one base. CDR1 and CDR2 (MNHEY, SMNVEV) derive from the germline V gene (reference sequence). Clipping removes 4 bases from V and 2 bases from J, with 5 as the unmatched junction base count. Spanning cysteine to phenylalanine, the CDR3 consists of 17 amino acids. Solely the CDR3 DNA is kept, with 51 bases framed from the first base. This sample was taken from a study of blood T cell repertoires in COVID-19 (dated by TCRdb to 2019 to 2021). About the study as a whole: Collaborator samples came from the United States, Italy and Spain and covered acute and convalescent phases of COVID-19. The repertoires were released in a freely available public database meant as a resource for research on the immune response to SARS-CoV-2. The samples were drawn from the first 160 participants of the ongoing ImmuneRACE study and from about 1,200 subjects provided by 6 global collaborators. Where HLA class I and class II types were available, the types were taken from metadata supplied by the sample provider, not from assay-based typing. The dataset comprised deeply sampled blood TCRbeta repertoires from subjects exposed to, actively infected with, or recovered from COVID-19. The material from the prospective study consisted of cDNA or gDNA derived from T cells, B-cell-depleted T cells, or PBMCs. Sample metadata almost always included a de-identified subject ID, COVID-19 status, age in years and sex. Overall study outcomes, separate from this receptor: Clinical and demographic metadata were provided uncurated, with the amount varying by source and participant.

TCRbeta CDR3 regions were amplified from genomic DNA by means of the immunoSEQ Assay, a bias-controlled multiplex PCR. The study's processing was this. The number of nucleated cells in each sample was estimated from the amplification of reference gene primers within the assay. Sequence reads were collapsed and filtered to measure the absolute abundance of every unique TCRbeta CDR3 rearrangement. For each sample, productive Simpson clonality was calculated as the square root of Simpson's diversity index across productive rearrangements. Not all clones reach the TCRdb copy of this immuneACCESS table, which keeps in-frame sequences only. Checked studies attribute under half of the gap to unresolved V genes and leave the rest unexplained. Clone size and V and J calls were adopted from that table, with D and trimming inferred from the DNA. The sample table lists about 250,000 clones, roughly 85% of them with a count of one. The ten largest clones represent 3% to 3.5% of the sample.

The collaborating institutions used their own protocols to collect whole blood in K2EDTA tubes. For TCRbeta analysis, collaborators shipped samples in one of three forms: frozen whole blood, isolated PBMCs, or DNA extracted from either of those sample types. The TCR comes from a man between 18 and 29 years old with active or convalescent COVID-19. Sample: peripheral blood. Recombination connected TRBV27 to TRBJ2-6, with 10 bases matching TRBD1. The DNA reads as follows: TGTGCCAGCAGTTCTTGGACAGGGGGAGCTGGGGCCAACGTCCTGACTTTC. Translation gives CASSSWTGGAGANVLTF.